The source of this T cell receptor (beta chain) is a study of shared clonotypes between healthy human individuals. The overall study: Every donor yielded three CD4 naive, three CD4 memory, two CD8 naive and one CD8 memory plate.

Every subset had its genomic DNA shared out evenly among several immunoSEQ plates. The protocol was immunoSEQ multiplex PCR, while the TCRdb copy is restricted to in-frame clones and leaves out a portion. The sample includes a few hundred thousand clones, around 97% of them seen just once. The TCR was taken from a woman under 40 in good health. Sequencing was done on a sample of naive CD4+ T cells sorted from blood. Regarding subset: CD45RA+ positively selected.

The CDR3, as DNA: TGTGCCAGCAGCATGGACACTAACTATGGCTACACCTTC. It is translated as CASSMDTNYGYTF. The gene calls are TRBV7-3 and TRBJ1-2, with TRBD1 as a possible D gene (5 bases). The ends were cut back, 5 bases at V and 0 bases at J, with 7 bases in the middle. Germline loops: CDR1 SGHTA, CDR2 FQGTGA. The CDR3 is 13 residues long. Complete variable domain (other parts from reference TRBV7-3 and TRBJ1-2): GAGVSQTPSNKVTEKGKYVELRCDPISGHTALYWYRQSLGQGPEFLIYFQGTGAADDSGLPNDRFFAVRPEGSVSTLKIQRTERGDSAVYLCASSMDTNYGYTFGSGTRLTVV.